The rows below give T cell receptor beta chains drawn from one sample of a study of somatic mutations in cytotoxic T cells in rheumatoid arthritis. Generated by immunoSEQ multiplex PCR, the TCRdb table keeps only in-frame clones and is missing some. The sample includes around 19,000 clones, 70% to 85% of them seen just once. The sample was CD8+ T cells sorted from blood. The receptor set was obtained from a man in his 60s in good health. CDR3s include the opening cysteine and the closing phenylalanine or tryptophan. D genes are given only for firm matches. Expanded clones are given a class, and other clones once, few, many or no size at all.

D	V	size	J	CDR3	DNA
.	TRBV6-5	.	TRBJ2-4	CASSYGAHNIQYF	TGTGCCAGCAGTTACGGGGCACACAACATTCAGTACTTC
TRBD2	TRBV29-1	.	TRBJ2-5	CSVDGIKGLAQTQYF	TGCAGCGTTGATGGGATTAAGGGACTAGCGCAGACCCAGTACTTC
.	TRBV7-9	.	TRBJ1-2	CASSLRRPTAYDYGYTF	TGTGCCAGCAGCTTACGTCGACCGACAGCCTACGACTATGGCTACACCTTC
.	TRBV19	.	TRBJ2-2	CASSIGVGTRSFLSGELFF	TGTGCCAGTAGTATCGGGGTCGGGACACGGTCGTTTCTGTCCGGGGAGCTGTTTTTT
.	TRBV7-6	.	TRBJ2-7	CASSYDGLGYEQYF	TGTGCCAGCAGCTACGACGGACTTGGGTACGAGCAGTACTTC
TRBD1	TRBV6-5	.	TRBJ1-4	CASSYAATGGYEKLFF	TGTGCCAGCAGTTACGCAGCGACAGGGGGCTATGAAAAACTGTTTTTT
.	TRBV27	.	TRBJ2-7	CASSLDTGSSYEQYF	TGTGCCAGCAGTTTGGACACAGGAAGCTCCTACGAGCAGTACTTC
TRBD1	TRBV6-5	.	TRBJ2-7	CASSYATGSHEQYF	TGTGCCAGCAGTTACGCGACAGGGTCGCACGAGCAGTACTTC
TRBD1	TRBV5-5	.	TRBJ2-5	CASSRGRTGGTETQYF	TGTGCCAGCAGCCGCGGCCGGACAGGGGGAACAGAGACCCAGTACTTC
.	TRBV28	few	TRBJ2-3	CASRLSGADTDTQYF	TGTGCCAGCAGACTTTCAGGGGCGGACACAGATACGCAGTATTTT
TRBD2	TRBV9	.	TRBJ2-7	CARPLGKRESYEQYF	TGTGCCAGACCCCTGGGGAAGCGGGAGTCCTACGAGCAGTACTTC
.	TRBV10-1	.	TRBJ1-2	CASSESSGQIYGYTF	TGCGCCAGCAGTGAGTCTTCGGGTCAGATCTATGGCTACACCTTC
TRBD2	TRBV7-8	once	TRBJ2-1	CASSLGSGGYNEQFF	TGTGCCAGCAGCTTAGGTAGCGGGGGATACAATGAGCAGTTCTTC
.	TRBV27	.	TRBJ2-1	CASSLNGREDNEQFF	TGTGCCAGCAGTTTAAACGGGAGAGAGGACAATGAGCAGTTCTTC
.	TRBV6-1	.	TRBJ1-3	CASIYEDSSGNTIYF	TGTGCCTCTATTTATGAGGACAGTTCTGGAAACACCATATATTTT
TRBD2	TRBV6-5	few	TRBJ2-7	CASSPGGTYEQYF	TGTGCCAGCAGTCCCGGGGGGACCTACGAGCAGTACTTC
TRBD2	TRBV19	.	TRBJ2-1	CASSTLAGGPNEQFF	TGTGCCAGTAGTACCCTAGCGGGAGGTCCCAATGAGCAGTTCTTC
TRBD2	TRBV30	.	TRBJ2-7	CAWEAGTGGYEQYF	TGTGCCTGGGAGGCTGGGACGGGAGGGTACGAGCAGTACTTC
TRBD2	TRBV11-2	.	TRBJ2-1	CASSLVSSGRAGNEQFF	TGTGCCAGCAGCTTAGTAAGTAGCGGGAGGGCCGGCAATGAGCAGTTCTTC
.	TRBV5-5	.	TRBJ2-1	CASSFDQPTTYNEQFF	TGTGCCAGCAGTTTCGATCAGCCAACTACCTACAATGAGCAGTTCTTC
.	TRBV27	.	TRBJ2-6	CASSLGQGLAGANVLTF	TGTGCCAGCAGTTTAGGGCAGGGACTGGCTGGGGCCAACGTCCTGACTTTC
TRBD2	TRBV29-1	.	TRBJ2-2	CSVVPSGNTGELFF	TGCAGCGTTGTCCCTAGCGGGAACACCGGGGAGCTGTTTTTT
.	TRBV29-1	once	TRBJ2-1	CSVEGLSRGTRHNNEQFF	TGCAGCGTTGAAGGTCTGAGTAGGGGAACCCGGCACAACAATGAGCAGTTCTTC
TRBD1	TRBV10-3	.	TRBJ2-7	CAIRGDRPAYEQYF	TGTGCCATCAGGGGGGACAGGCCTGCTTACGAGCAGTACTTC
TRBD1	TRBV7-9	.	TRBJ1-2	CASSLAGGAVDGYTF	TGTGCCAGCAGCTTGGCAGGGGGCGCGGTAGATGGCTACACCTTC
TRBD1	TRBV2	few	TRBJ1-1	CASSAGQGNSEAFF	TGTGCCAGCAGTGCGGGACAGGGGAACAGTGAAGCTTTCTTT
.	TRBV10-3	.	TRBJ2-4	CAISESSPTLAKNIQYF	TGTGCCATCAGTGAGTCTAGCCCTACCCTAGCCAAAAACATTCAGTACTTC
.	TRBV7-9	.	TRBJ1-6	CASSSLVSYNSPLHF	TGTGCCAGCTCCTCCCTCGTCTCCTATAATTCACCCCTCCACTTT
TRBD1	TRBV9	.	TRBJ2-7	CASSTRTGAYEQYF	TGTGCCAGCAGCACCCGGACAGGGGCCTACGAGCAGTACTTC
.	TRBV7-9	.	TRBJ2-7	CASSPGGSGTYEQYF	TGTGCCAGCAGCCCTGGGGGTAGCGGTACCTACGAGCAGTACTTC
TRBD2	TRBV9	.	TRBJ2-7	CASSTLAGGLWDEQYF	TGTGCCAGCAGCACACTAGCGGGAGGGCTGTGGGACGAGCAGTACTTC
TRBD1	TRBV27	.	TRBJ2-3	CASRPRTGGFVDTQYF	TGTGCCAGCAGACCTCGGACAGGGGGCTTCGTGGATACGCAGTATTTT
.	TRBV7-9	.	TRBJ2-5	CASGQGWQETQYF	TGTGCCAGCGGCCAGGGTTGGCAAGAGACCCAGTACTTC
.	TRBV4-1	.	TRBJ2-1	CASSHGRESDEQFF	TGCGCCAGCAGCCATGGCCGGGAGAGCGATGAGCAGTTCTTC
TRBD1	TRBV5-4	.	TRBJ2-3	CASSPPGQGALDTQYF	TGTGCCAGCAGCCCGCCGGGACAGGGGGCATTAGATACGCAGTATTTT
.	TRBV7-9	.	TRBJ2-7	CASSHRELNSYEQYF	TGTGCCAGCAGTCACCGGGAGCTAAACTCCTACGAGCAGTACTTC